This TCR beta chain was recorded in a study of blood T cell repertoires in COVID-19. Study-level background: Spain, Italy and the United States supplied samples that represented acute and convalescent COVID-19. T cells, B-cell-depleted T cells, or PBMCs supplied cDNA or gDNA.

Original processing notes: Amplifying reference gene primers gave estimates of nucleated cell counts. Clones were read by immunoSEQ multiplex PCR, and TCRdb kept only the in-frame ones, dropping some. V, J and clone size are taken as reported in that table, and D and trimming were inferred from the DNA itself. The sample has 150,000 to 200,000 clones, approximately 86% seen once. CDR1 is KGHSH, CDR2 LQKENI, per germline. Trimming cost V 2 bases and J 4 bases; bases outside gene matches: 7. The CDR3 covers 15 residues. Source material: peripheral blood. The gene calls are TRBV18 and TRBJ1-2; 7 bases are shared with TRBD1. This clonotype was obtained from a man between 60 and 70 years old with acute or convalescent COVID-19. The chain's CDR3 is CASSPTRQGRYGYTF. DNA of the CDR3: TGTGCCAGCTCACCAACACGACAGGGACGCTATGGCTACACCTTC.